The present T cell receptor (beta chain) was sequenced within a study of shared clonotypes between healthy human individuals (dated by TCRdb to about 2020). Regarding the complete study: Three men and two women, aged 18 to 49 years, made up the cohort. To estimate repertoire size and how much clonotype sharing occurs between individuals, the study deeply sequenced the blood TCR repertoires of five healthy adults. Different laboratories and diverse techniques were used to prepare libraries and sequence TCR repertoires, to increase sequencing depth and limit assay-specific biases. Between about 0.8 and 9 billion PBMCs per donor were obtained by leukapheresis. The study at large found these results: Because the study included only a small number of donors, the genetic and exposure-history diversity represented was limited. Sampling was restricted to blood, and TCR repertoires in tissue are likely to differ from TCR repertoires in blood. Based on pairwise subsampling, the degree of clonotype sharing among donors was expected to be affected by sequencing depth.

Counted from cysteine to phenylalanine, this CDR3 has 15 amino acids. Only the CDR3 part of the read is kept: 45 bases, read in frame from the first base. From the germline V gene (reference sequence), CDR1 is LNHDA and CDR2 is SQIVND. The donors were healthy, HIV-negative adults with no recently reported acute infections or vaccinations. All donors were Caucasian adults living in Nashville, Tennessee, USA. For unsorted samples, tens of millions of PBMCs were counted and genomic DNA was extracted with the QIAamp DNA Blood Mini kit. After blood collection by leukapheresis, PBMCs were isolated using Ficoll-Histopaque density gradient centrifugation and then cryopreserved in the vapor phase of liquid nitrogen. Using the deep immunoSEQ assay, multiplex PCR amplified TCR CDR3 regions from genomic DNA. Extracted genomic DNA from each cell subset was spread evenly across all wells of several immunoSEQ 96-well plates, with each plate serving as a replicate. Each replicate PCR for unsorted PBMC received roughly 300 ng genomic DNA, equal to approximately 30,000 T cell genomes. Ten immunoSEQ deep assay plates were used to sequence unsorted PBMC genomic DNA. The purified libraries were quantified using a Qubit 3.0 fluorometer, sized with a Bioanalyzer 2100, and then quantified again using the KAPA Library Quantification kit. A separate single-read 150-cycle Illumina NextSeq 550 flow cell was used to sequence each immunoSEQ 96-well plate. The study's own analysis went as follows. Because the immunoSEQ output held only junctional sequences and lacked quality scores, the filtering could not match the filtering applied to full-length reads. To assign V/J genes and CDR3, sequences were annotated against IMGT germline references using PyIR, a Python wrapper for IgBLAST v1.9. Reads were removed for weak V/J assignments (E-value above 1e-6), missing CDR3, stop codons, out-of-frame junctions, or ambiguous translated residues. A V3J clonotype was defined by an identical inferred V gene, J gene, and CDR3 amino acid sequence. The percentage overlap between two repertoires was calculated by dividing the number of shared unique clonotypes by the size of the smaller repertoire. RTK rarefaction, the Chao1 estimator, and Recon v2.1 estimates of unobserved clonotypes were used to assess repertoire richness. The source is immuneACCESS, and TCRdb retained only in-frame sequences with V and J called. Part of the clones is not carried over; for the studies checked, unresolved V genes explain less than half of this, and the remainder is unexplained. V and J calls and clone size are as listed in that table; D and trimming were resolved from the DNA. This sample is represented by about 600,000 clones; around 77% of them were singletons. The ten largest clones add up to around 11% of the sample.

About this clone: No cognate antigen has been identified for it. A read error likely explains this, since a far larger clone differs by one base.

The rearrangement combines TRBV19 with TRBJ2-7, with 7 junctional bases fitting TRBD1. This clonotype was obtained from a woman between 40 and 50 years old in good health. Some clones in this sample may be carry-over from other donors' samples. Sequencing was performed on PBMCs. This receptor carries the CDR3 CANSGIGTASYEQYF. In nucleotide form, the sequence is TGTGCCAATAGTGGTATCGGGACAGCCTCCTACGAGCAGTACTTC.